These T cell receptor beta chains were read from a single sample in a study of T-cell reconstitution after alpha-beta-depleted transplantation in children. A single record per CDR3 protein comes from TCRdb applying MiXCR to the PCR reads. This sample carries 530,000 or so distinct CDR3 sequences, approximately 30% of them seen once, and the ten largest clones take 30% to 45%. Sequencing used PBMCs, obtained before TCRalphabeta/CD19-depleted stem cell transplant. All receptors come from a boy under two years old with Wiskott-Aldrich syndrome, due to receive a stem cell transplant. Both conserved end residues are trimmed from each CDR3.

V,CDR3
TRBV29-1,SVEGLAGGRVFGEQF
TRBV7-9,ASRYRNTEAF
TRBV20-1,SARTSGLKETQY
TRBV11-2,ASSSGLAGVYEQY
TRBV5-1,ASSLAAAGGPQSYNEQF
TRBV19,ASSTSGQGHETQY
TRBV3-1,ASSQIRGRGETQY
TRBV11-3,ASSFSPGLSEQF
TRBV6-6,ASSSGPNEQY
TRBV7-2,ASSLGTGGYDTQPQH
TRBV2,ASRGTGGDQPQH
TRBV5-1,ASSSRGNGRPNEQF
TRBV5-1,ASSSAGAGTGELF
TRBV7-9,TSRGTGGYQETQY
TRBV2,ASSERMVSYNEQF
TRBV5-1,ASSLGTGVETQY
TRBV10-3,AISVFRDQLNYGYT
TRBV10-3,ASAGTSGRVYEQY
TRBV4-2,ASSQAGLDYEQF
TRBV15,ATRRAGRDEQY
TRBV2,ASSEVGTGFRSPLH
TRBV4-1,ASSRAQPRMVPGELF
TRBV6-1,ASSSGLIYGYT
TRBV11-2,ASSFGTGVNGYT
TRBV5-1,ASSLGPNYGYT
TRBV12-3/TRBV12-4,ASSRGLEAF
TRBV28,ASSPHRSGNTIY
TRBV10-3,AISESGQGPTYGYT
TRBV12-3/TRBV12-4,ASSLWRTAVSGNTIY
TRBV28,ASSFQSYQPQH
TRBV14,ASSQDWLQETQY
TRBV20-1,SASRDLNQPQH
TRBV5-1,ASSLRESSYNEQF
TRBV27,ASGGQGYSYEQY
TRBV5-1,ASSWAATTGYTDTQY
TRBV28,ASSLVPGVKTQY
TRBV5-1,ASSSAFSRDNEQF
TRBV20-1,SARDFQETQY
TRBV29-1,SVASGRAGGELF
TRBV12-3/TRBV12-4,ASSSLSGRGTGELF
TRBV29-1,SVGTSGSGYEQY
TRBV10-3,AISEQSRDYQETQY
TRBV12-3/TRBV12-4,ASSSNSDTQY
TRBV6-1,ASLLLAGSPEQF
TRBV30,AWIAQGDETQY
TRBV5-5,ASSKQMNTGELF
TRBV6-1,ASSASGVGANVLT
TRBV29-1,SVELFTRETQY
TRBV5-6,ASSATTSHEQY
TRBV20-1,SARGPGDYEQY
TRBV5-1,ASSNVRGTDTGELF
TRBV15,ATSRQGSSYEQY
TRBV12-3/TRBV12-4,ASSFRLEQF
TRBV5-1,ASSPTVLSGNTIY
TRBV11-2,ASSQLGLAGTGELF
TRBV6-5,ASSYATGRNTIY
TRBV5-1,ASSLEGRDYEQY
TRBV5-5,ASSITPGMNTEAF
TRBV20-1,SASGGQGRRPQH
TRBV2,ASRVSGTGLNTEAF